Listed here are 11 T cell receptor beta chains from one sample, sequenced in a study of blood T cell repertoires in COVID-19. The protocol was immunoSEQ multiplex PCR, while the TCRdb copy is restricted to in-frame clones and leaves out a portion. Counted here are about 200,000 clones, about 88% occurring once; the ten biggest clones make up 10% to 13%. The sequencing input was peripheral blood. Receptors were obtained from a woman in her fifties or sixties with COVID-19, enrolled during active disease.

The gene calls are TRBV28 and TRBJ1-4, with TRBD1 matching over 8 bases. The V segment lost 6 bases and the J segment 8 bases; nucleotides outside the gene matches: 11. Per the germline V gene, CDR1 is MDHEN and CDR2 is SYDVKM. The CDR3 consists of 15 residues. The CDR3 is CASRKRARGQEKLFF. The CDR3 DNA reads TGTGCCAGCAGAAAAAGGGCCAGGGGGCAAGAAAAACTGTTTTTT.

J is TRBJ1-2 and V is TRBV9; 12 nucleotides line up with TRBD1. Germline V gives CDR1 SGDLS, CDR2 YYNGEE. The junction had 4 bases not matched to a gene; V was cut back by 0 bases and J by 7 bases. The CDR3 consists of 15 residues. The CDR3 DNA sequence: TGTGCCAGCAGCGTAGCGGGACAGGGGGCGAGTGGCTACACCTTC. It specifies CASSVAGQGASGYTF.

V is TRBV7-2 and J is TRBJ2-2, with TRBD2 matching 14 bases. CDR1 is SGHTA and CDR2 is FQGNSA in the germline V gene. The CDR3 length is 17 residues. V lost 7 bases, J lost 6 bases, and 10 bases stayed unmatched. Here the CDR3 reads CASTRRLAGGIAGELFF. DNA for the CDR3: TGTGCCAGCACCAGGAGACTAGCGGGGGGGATAGCCGGGGAGCTGTTTTTT.

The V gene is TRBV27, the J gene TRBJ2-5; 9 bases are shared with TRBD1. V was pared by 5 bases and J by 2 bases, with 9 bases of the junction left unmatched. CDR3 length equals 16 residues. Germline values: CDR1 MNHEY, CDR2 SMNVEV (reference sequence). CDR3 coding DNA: TGTGCCAGCAGTCCCGAATGGGGGACAGGGCAAGAGACCCAGTACTTC. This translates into CASSPEWGTGQETQYF.

The CDR3 DNA follows: TGCGCCAGCAGCCAGGCGGGGGAGCTCTACGAGCAGTACTTC. It yields the protein CASSQAGELYEQYF. The chain uses TRBV5-1 and TRBJ2-7; TRBD2 agrees at 7 bases. Per the germline V gene, CDR1 is SGHRS and CDR2 is YFSETQ. V shed 4 bases and J 3 bases; nucleotides not matched to a gene: 7. CDR3 length: 14 residues.

In DNA form, the CDR3 reads TGCGCCAGCAGCTTGAGAGGGGGTGGGGAGACCCAGTACTTC. Protein: CASSLRGGGETQYF. The V and J genes are TRBV5-1 and TRBJ2-5; D possibly corresponds to TRBD1 (6 bases). The CDR3 is made up of 14 amino acids. CDR1 and CDR2 from the germline V gene are SGHRS and YFSETQ. Trimming pared 1 base from V and 5 bases from J, leaving 12 bases between.

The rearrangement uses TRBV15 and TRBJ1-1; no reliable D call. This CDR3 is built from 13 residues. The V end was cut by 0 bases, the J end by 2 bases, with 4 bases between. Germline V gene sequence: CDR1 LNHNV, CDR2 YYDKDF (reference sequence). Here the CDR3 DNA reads TGTGCCACCAGCAGAGAACAAAACACTGAAGCTTTCTTT. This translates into CATSREQNTEAFF.

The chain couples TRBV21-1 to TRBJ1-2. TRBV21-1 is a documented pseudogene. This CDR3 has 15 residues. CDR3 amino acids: CASSNDQQTSYGYTF. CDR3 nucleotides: TGTGCCAGCAGCAACGATCAACAGACTAGCTATGGCTACACCTTC.

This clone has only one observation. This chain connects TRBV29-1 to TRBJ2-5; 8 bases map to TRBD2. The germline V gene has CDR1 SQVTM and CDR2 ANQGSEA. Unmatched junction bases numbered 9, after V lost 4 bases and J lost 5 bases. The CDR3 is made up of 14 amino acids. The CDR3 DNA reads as TGCAGCGTTGCCCGGGGGGGGATCGGCGAGACCCAGTACTTC. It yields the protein CSVARGGIGETQYF.

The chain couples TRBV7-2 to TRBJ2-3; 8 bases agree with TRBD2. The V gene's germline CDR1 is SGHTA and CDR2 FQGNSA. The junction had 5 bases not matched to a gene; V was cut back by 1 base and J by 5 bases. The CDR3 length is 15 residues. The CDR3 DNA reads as TGTGCCAGCAGCTTAGAAGCGGGGGTTGGAGATACGCAGTATTTT. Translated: CASSLEAGVGDTQYF.

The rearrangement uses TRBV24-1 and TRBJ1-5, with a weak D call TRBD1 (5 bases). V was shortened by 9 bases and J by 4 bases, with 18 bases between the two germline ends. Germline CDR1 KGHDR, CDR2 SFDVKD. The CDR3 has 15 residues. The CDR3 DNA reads TGTGCCACCTTTGGGGCCGGCCCAATTAATCAGCCCCAGCATTTT. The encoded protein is CATFGAGPINQPQHF.